Below, 26 T cell receptor beta chains from the same sample are listed, as sequenced in a study of post-analysis software for immune sequencing data. The study, taken as a whole, reports: TRBV5-6, TRBV5-1 and TRBV20-1 belonged to a set of roughly 5 TRBV segments that were more frequent in patients than controls.

These receptors are not linked to any known antigen. Unique molecular identifiers featured in each of the TCR beta cDNA libraries. TCRdb reprocessed the PCR reads via MiXCR and lists one record per CDR3 protein. The repertoire holds about 260,000 distinct CDR3 sequences, roughly a third seen once, with around 4.8% in the top ten. The specimen sequenced was blood. These receptor sequences come from a girl aged 10 to 17 with multiple sclerosis.

This clonotype has ten or more counts. The J gene is TRBJ2-1, the V gene TRBV24-1; 8 bases align to TRBD1. CDR3 size: 15 residues. The V gene's germline CDR1 is KGHDR and CDR2 SFDVKD. Trimming at V came to 3 bases and at J to 4 bases, leaving 4 bases not matched to a gene. The CDR3 DNA sequence: TGTGCCACCAGTGATGTGACAGGGGAATACAATGAGCAGTTCTTC. Translation gives CATSDVTGEYNEQFF.

This clonotype was seen repeatedly, ten times or more. This could be a read error, since a much larger clone is one nucleotide away. The chain employs TRBV29-1 and TRBJ1-2, with D possibly matching TRBD1 (6 bases). The CDR3 runs 12 residues. Trimming removed 7 bases from V and 8 bases from J, with 17 bases in between. Per germline, CDR1 SQVTM and CDR2 ANQGSEA. CDR3 nucleotides: TGCAGCGCACCTACAGGGAGGAACGGCTACACCTTC. Encoded protein: CSAPTGRNGYTF.

The sample holds a few counts of this clonotype. The chain couples TRBV20-1 to TRBJ2-2, with D perhaps TRBD1 (5 bases). Trimming stripped 0 bases from V and 4 bases from J, with 15 bases between. The CDR3 has 16 amino acids. From germline, CDR1 is DFQATT and CDR2 SNEGSKA (reference sequence). Written as DNA, the CDR3 is TGCAGTGCTAGAGATCCAGGCAGGGATTCCACCGGGGAGCTGTTTTTT. It specifies CSARDPGRDSTGELFF.

A word on this clonotype: A much larger clone differs by one base, so this may be a read error. The chain is built from TRBV6-6 and TRBJ2-1; D is undetermined. The J call could be wrong; TRBJ2-7 is a better fit for the DNA end. The CDR3 has 14 amino acids. The germline V gene encodes CDR1 MNHNY and CDR2 SVGAGI (reference sequence). CDR3 region: CASTMETSYNEQYF. The CDR3 DNA sequence: TGTGCCAGCACCATGGAAACATCCTACAATGAGCAGTACTTC.

This clonotype turned up a few times. This chain links TRBV12-5 with TRBJ1-1; D is uncertain. This CDR3 has 13 amino acids. CDR1 LGHNT and CDR2 FRNRAP come from the germline V gene. V was cut by 3 bases and J by 4 bases, with 9 bases left in between. The chain's CDR3 is CASGFGEATEAFF. Here the CDR3 DNA reads TGTGCTAGTGGTTTCGGAGAGGCCACTGAAGCTTTCTTT.

At least ten counts were recorded for this clonotype. This chain uses TRBV12-3 or TRBV12-4 with TRBJ2-5; D is undetermined. The CDR3 extends over 13 amino acids. V gave up 3 bases and J gave up 1 base, with 6 bases separating them. The CDR3 DNA reads TGTGCCAGCAGTTTCTCCGGCCAAGAGACCCAGTACTTC. This gives the protein CASSFSGQETQYF.

This chain joins TRBV6-6 and TRBJ1-2; the D is unclear. This CDR3 spans 15 amino acids. The ends were cut back, 0 bases at V and 0 bases at J, with 8 bases in the middle. CDR1 and CDR2 from the germline V gene are MNHNY and SVGAGI (reference sequence). CDR3 protein: CASSYSGRSNYGYTF. DNA for the CDR3: TGTGCCAGCAGTTACTCGGGCAGGTCTAACTATGGCTACACCTTC.

This clonotype was recorded only once. The J gene is TRBJ2-5, the V gene TRBV29-1; the D call may be TRBD1 or TRBD2 (6 bases each). The CDR3 sequence is 14 residues long. Trimming shortened V by 7 bases and J by 1 base, and 16 bases separated the two germline ends. From germline, CDR1 is SQVTM and CDR2 ANQGSEA. The CDR3 is CSGGRGGFQETQYF. Written as DNA, the CDR3 is TGCAGCGGCGGCAGAGGGGGGTTCCAAGAGACCCAGTACTTC.

This clonotype showed up many times. The chain links TRBV10-3 to TRBJ2-5; 12 nucleotides align to TRBD2. Germline values: CDR1 ENHRY, CDR2 SYGVKD. With 8 bases clipped from V and 5 bases from J, the junction kept 9 bases outside the gene matches. CDR3 length: 15 residues. CDR3 in amino acids: CAIGGTSGSGETQYF. As DNA, the CDR3 is TGTGCCATCGGCGGGACTAGCGGGTCTGGGGAGACCCAGTACTTC.

This clonotype was seen a handful of times. The chain has TRBV20-1 and TRBJ2-1; D may be TRBD1 (7 bases). Germline values: CDR1 DFQATT, CDR2 SNEGSKA (reference sequence). The CDR3 has 14 residues. V was shortened by 5 bases and J by 8 bases, with 19 bases between the two germline ends. The CDR3 loop reads CSAHRRGAIDEQFF. Written as DNA, the CDR3 is TGCAGTGCTCATCGCAGGGGGGCAATCGATGAGCAGTTCTTC.

The CDR3 loop reads CASSLDRGYTDTQYF. CDR3 coding DNA: TGTGCCAGCAGCTTAGACAGGGGATACACAGATACGCAGTATTTT. The chain carries TRBV7-8 and TRBJ2-3, with 7 bases fitting TRBD1. Unmatched junction bases numbered 3, after V lost 1 base and J lost 2 bases. The CDR3 sequence is 15 residues long. Germline V gives CDR1 SGHVS, CDR2 FQNEAQ.

With respect to this clonotype: A much larger clonotype is one base distant, so this may be a read error. The J gene is TRBJ2-6, the V gene TRBV7-2; perhaps TRBD1 as D (5 bases). The CDR3 length is 17 residues. The germline gives CDR1 SGHTA, CDR2 FQGNSA. The CDR3 protein is CASSLSTRTSGANVPTF. The CDR3 coding sequence is TGTGCCAGCAGCTTGTCGACAAGAACCTCTGGGGCCAACGTCCCGACTTTC.

DNA for the CDR3: TGCAGTGCCCAGGACAGGTCCGACTATGGCTACACCTTC. This codes for CSAQDRSDYGYTF. The V and J genes are TRBV20-1 and TRBJ1-2, with TRBD1 matching over 7 bases. V trimming: 6 bases; J trimming: 3 bases; junction bases outside the gene matches: 7. This CDR3 is built from 13 residues. CDR1 and CDR2 from the germline V gene are DFQATT and SNEGSKA (reference sequence).

This clonotype was seen repeatedly, ten times or more. This chain connects TRBV9 to TRBJ1-2; TRBD1 aligns across 7 bases. From germline, CDR1 is SGDLS and CDR2 YYNGEE. This CDR3 contains 14 residues. The ends lost 3 bases at V and 9 bases at J; junction bases unmatched: 11. The CDR3 loop reads CASSASGTDRRYTF. DNA of the CDR3: TGTGCCAGCAGCGCCTCCGGGACGGACAGGCGCTACACCTTC.

V and J are TRBV6-6 and TRBJ2-7, with a weak D call TRBD2 (5 bases). The CDR3 loop spans 13 amino acids. Per the germline V gene, CDR1 is MNHNY and CDR2 is SVGAGI (reference sequence). Trimming stripped 0 bases from V and 4 bases from J, with 7 bases between. The CDR3 loop reads CASSYSRAYEQYF. The CDR3 nucleotides read TGTGCCAGCAGTTACTCGAGGGCTTACGAGCAGTACTTC.

The V and J genes are TRBV28 and TRBJ2-7; the D is unclear. The end of the DNA fits TRBJ2-5 better, so the J call may be wrong. CDR1 is MDHEN and CDR2 is SYDVKM in the germline V gene. This CDR3 spans 14 amino acids. CDR3 in amino acids: CASSPRDREETQYF. Here the CDR3 DNA reads TGTGCCAGCAGTCCTCGTGACCGCGAAGAGACCCAGTACTTC.

V gene TRBV6-5 combines with J gene TRBJ2-1; 7 bases line up with TRBD2. Losses at the gene ends were 6 bases for V and 4 bases for J; bases not matched to a gene: 9. This CDR3 is 15 amino acids long. Germline CDR1 is MNHEY and CDR2 is SVGAGI. CDR3 amino acids: CASSRTSVEYNEQFF. CDR3 bases: TGTGCCAGCAGCCGAACTAGCGTCGAGTACAATGAGCAGTTCTTC.

This clonotype was seen a few times. The chain links TRBV5-5 to TRBJ2-1, with TRBD1 matching 7 bases. CDR3 size: 16 residues. Trimming took 0 bases from V and 2 from J; bases not matched to a gene: 5. In germline, CDR1 is SGHKS, CDR2 YYEKEE (reference sequence). CDR3 nucleotide sequence: TGTGCCAGCAGCTTGGGGACAGGCCTGACCTACAATGAGCAGTTCTTC. Its protein is CASSLGTGLTYNEQFF.

Remarks on this clonotype: A read error may be the cause here, since a much bigger clone is one base away. V usage is TRBV5-1 and J usage is TRBJ1-1, with 10 bases that match TRBD1. CDR1 and CDR2 (germline): SGHRS, YFSETQ. The CDR3 loop spans 17 amino acids. The CDR3 DNA reads TGCGCCGGCAGCTTGACGGGACAGGGGCGACTGAACACTGAAGCTTTCTTT. This codes for CAGSLTGQGRLNTEAFF.

This clonotype showed up just a few times. The rearrangement joins TRBV5-1 to TRBJ2-2; 8 bases agree with TRBD1. Germline assignment: CDR1 SGHRS and CDR2 YFSETQ. The CDR3 length is 16 residues. V trimming: 0 bases; J trimming: 2 bases; junction bases outside the gene matches: 3. CDR3 sequence (DNA): TGCGCCAGCAGCTTGGAGGCAGGGGGCAACACCGGGGAGCTGTTTTTT. Translated: CASSLEAGGNTGELFF.

The chain couples TRBV6-1 to TRBJ2-5; D is unresolved. The J call may be wrong; the DNA end is better matched by TRBJ2-7. CDR3 length: 12 amino acids. CDR1 is MNHNS and CDR2 is SASEGT in the germline V gene. CDR3 in DNA: TGTGCCAGCAGTGAACCCGACTACGAGCAGTACTTC. Protein product: CASSEPDYEQYF.

As regards this clonotype: A read error is possible here, since a much larger clone lies one base away. The chain is built from TRBV4-2 and TRBJ1-5; D unclear. V gave up 0 bases and J gave up 5 bases, with 5 bases separating them. CDR3 size: 13 residues. Germline values: CDR1 LGHNA, CDR2 YNFKEQ. The CDR3 loop is CASSQEGHQPQHF. The CDR3 DNA sequence: TGTGCCAGCAGCCAAGAGGGTCATCAGCCCCAGCATTTT.

The sample holds a few counts of this clonotype. The chain recombines TRBV7-2 with TRBJ1-4; D is possibly TRBD1 (5 bases). The germline gives CDR1 SGHTA, CDR2 FQGNSA. Trimming cost V 2 bases and J 5 bases, with 12 bases left between them. The CDR3 consists of 15 residues. In nucleotides, the CDR3 is TGTGCCAGCAGCTTAAACGGGGGAAAAAATGAAAAACTGTTTTTT. Translated: CASSLNGGKNEKLFF.

The table lists this clonotype with many counts. This chain joins TRBV7-9 and TRBJ2-1; 7 positions match TRBD2. V shed 2 bases and J 3 bases; nucleotides not matched to a gene: 13. This CDR3 spans 18 amino acids. Germline V gene sequence: CDR1 SEHNR, CDR2 FQNEAQ (reference sequence). In DNA form, the CDR3 reads TGTGCCAGCAGCTTACCCGAGGGGCGGGAGAAAATCTACAATGAGCAGTTCTTC. Translation: CASSLPEGREKIYNEQFF.

In its sample, this clonotype was seen many times. The chain recombines TRBV9 with TRBJ1-1, with D maybe TRBD1 (5 bases). Trimming removed 0 bases from V and 5 bases from J, with 20 bases in between. CDR3 length: 17 residues. Germline CDR1 and CDR2: SGDLS and YYNGEE. Written as DNA, the CDR3 is TGTGCCAGCAGCGTAGTAGGGGAGGAGGCCGGGGAGACTGAAGCTTTCTTT. Translation gives CASSVVGEEAGETEAFF. The full variable domain, its missing parts supplied by reference TRBV9 and TRBJ1-1, is DSGVTQTPKHLITATGQRVTLRCSPRSGDLSVYWYQQSLDQGLQFLIQYYNGEERAKGNILERFSAQQFPDLHSELNLSSLELGDSALYFCASSVVGEEAGETEAFFGQGTRLTVV.

Regarding this clonotype: This may be a read error, as it is one base from a much larger clone. The CDR3 here is CASSYGQSLKTNEKLFF. CDR3 in DNA: TGTGCCAGCAGTTACGGCCAGAGCCTCAAAACTAATGAAAAACTGTTTTTT. The V gene is TRBV6-5, the J gene TRBJ1-4, with D unclear. The V and J ends lost 2 bases and 1 base respectively, with 14 bases between them. Germline CDR1 and CDR2: MNHEY and SVGAGI. The CDR3 runs 17 residues.